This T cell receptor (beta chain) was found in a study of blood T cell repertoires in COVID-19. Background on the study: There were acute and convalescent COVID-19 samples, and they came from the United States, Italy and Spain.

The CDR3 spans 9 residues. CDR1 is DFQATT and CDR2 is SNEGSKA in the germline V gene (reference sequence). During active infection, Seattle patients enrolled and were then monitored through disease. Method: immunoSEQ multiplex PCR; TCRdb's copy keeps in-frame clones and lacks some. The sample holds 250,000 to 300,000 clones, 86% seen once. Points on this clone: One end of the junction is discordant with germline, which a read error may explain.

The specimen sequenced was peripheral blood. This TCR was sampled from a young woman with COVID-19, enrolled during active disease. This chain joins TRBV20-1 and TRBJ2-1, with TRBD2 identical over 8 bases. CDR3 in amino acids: CSVGGAWVF. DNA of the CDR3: TGCAGTGTCGGGGGGGCCTGGGTCTTC.